Below, 9 T cell receptor beta chains from the same sample are listed, as sequenced in a study of Ad26.COV2.S vaccination and SARS-CoV-2 variants. The sample's treatment: over 15 received Ad26.COV2.S at low or high dose, single or two shots; a few received placebo; per-sample allocation not given. At day 63 after the first vaccine or placebo injection, samples were drawn. TCRdb's copy holds only in-frame clones and misses some; the assay was immunoSEQ multiplex PCR. The sample lists hundreds of thousands of clones, 80% to 95% occurring once. The sequencing used peripheral blood, collected in a trial of Ad26.COV2.S vaccine versus placebo. The source is a person between 18 and 65 years old who received the Ad26.COV2.S COVID-19 vaccine or a placebo.

This chain joins TRBV20-1 and TRBJ1-4; D might be TRBD1 (6 bases). The CDR3 runs to 14 residues. Trimming cost V 3 bases and J 7 bases, with 15 bases left between them. The germline CDR1 and CDR2 sequences are DFQATT and SNEGSKA (reference sequence). The CDR3 reads CSASGPGQLEKLFF. For the CDR3, the DNA is TGCAGTGCTAGTGGTCCCGGACAGCTTGAAAAACTGTTTTTT.

The chain has TRBV6-2 or TRBV6-3 and TRBJ2-1, with 9 nucleotides matching TRBD1. CDR1 MNHEY and CDR2 SVGEGT come from the germline V gene. J lost 0 bases, V lost 6 bases, and 18 bases had no gene match. This CDR3 spans 20 amino acids. CDR3 residues: CASSQRTGTGIISSYNEQFF. The CDR3, as DNA: TGTGCCAGCAGCCAACGTACCGGGACAGGGATTATTAGCTCCTACAATGAGCAGTTCTTC.

The V and J genes are TRBV19 and TRBJ1-1; D gene ambiguous. Looked up from germline, CDR1 is LNHDA and CDR2 is SQIVND (reference sequence). The CDR3 runs to 18 residues. Trimming took 1 base from V and 0 from J, leaving 18 bases between them. The CDR3: CASSIGLPGPSMNTEAFF. The CDR3 DNA follows: TGTGCCAGTAGTATAGGTCTCCCTGGACCAAGTATGAACACTGAAGCTTTCTTT.

The chain uses TRBV7-9 and TRBJ2-2, with 7 positions matching TRBD1. Germline CDR1 is SEHNR and CDR2 is FQNEAQ (reference sequence). The CDR3 contains 15 residues. With V trimmed by 8 bases and J by 1 base, 7 bases remained unmatched. CDR3 DNA sequence: TGTGCCAGCCAAGACAGGGTCGGGAACACCGGGGAGCTGTTTTTT. It codes for CASQDRVGNTGELFF. The full variable domain, rest sourced from reference TRBV7-9 and TRBJ2-2, is DTGVSQNPRHKITKRGQNVTFRCDPISEHNRLYWYRQTLGQGPEFLTYFQNEAQLEKSRLLSDRFSAERPKGSFSTLEIQRTEQGDSAMYLCASQDRVGNTGELFFGEGSRLTVL.

The chain has TRBV28 and TRBJ1-5; D not resolved. The CDR3 extends over 12 amino acids. CDR1 and CDR2 (germline): MDHEN, SYDVKM. Trimming cost V 3 bases and J 6 bases, with 6 bases left between them. The CDR3 here is CASSFPRQPQHF. DNA of the CDR3: TGTGCCAGCAGTTTCCCCCGTCAGCCCCAGCATTTT.

Only one count was recorded for this clone. This sequence joins TRBV7-6 and TRBJ1-1, with 8 bases that match TRBD1. This CDR3 is 15 amino acids long. Germline V CDR1 and CDR2: SGHVS, FNYEAQ. Unmatched junction bases numbered 8, after V lost 3 bases and J lost 5 bases. CDR3 DNA sequence: TGTGCCAGCAGCTTGGCTCAGGGGGCGCGAACTGAAGCTTTCTTT. Translated: CASSLAQGARTEAFF.

This chain connects TRBV11-2 to TRBJ2-1; TRBD1 matches 7 bases. The CDR3 has 15 amino acids. The ends lost 1 base at V and 10 bases at J; junction bases unmatched: 10. Per the germline V gene, CDR1 is SGHAT and CDR2 is FQNNGV. DNA for the CDR3: TGTGCCAGCAGCTTAGTAGGGGACAGTGCTGGCGAGCAGTTCTTC. Its protein product is CASSLVGDSAGEQFF.

The chain is built from TRBV10-3 and TRBJ1-1, with D possibly TRBD1 on 6 matching bases. The germline gives CDR1 ENHRY, CDR2 SYGVKD. V was shortened by 8 bases and J by 3 bases, with 10 bases between the two germline ends. The CDR3 runs to 12 residues. Here the CDR3 reads CAISRTDTEAFF. The CDR3 DNA sequence: TGTGCCATCTCGCGGACAGACACTGAAGCTTTCTTT.

This chain uses TRBV5-5 with TRBJ2-5; 12 bases agree with TRBD2. Germline-derived CDR1 and CDR2 are SGHKS and YYEKEE (reference sequence). This CDR3 region has 18 residues. J was trimmed by 5 bases and V by 4 bases; bases with no gene match: 15. The CDR3 region is CASSPPGLAGQAGETQYF. Written as DNA, the CDR3 is TGTGCCAGCAGCCCACCGGGACTAGCGGGTCAAGCGGGGGAGACCCAGTACTTC.